Following are 30 T cell receptor beta chains from one sample sequenced in a study of identifying expanded T cells in peripheral blood. The protocol was immunoSEQ multiplex PCR, while the TCRdb copy is restricted to in-frame clones and leaves out a portion. In the table there are 50,000 to 75,000 clones, approximately 80% of which are singletons. The sequencing sample was made of blood. The receptors shown here come from a person aged 18 to 75 in good health.

V and J are TRBV5-6 and TRBJ2-1; D call uncertain. V lost 3 bases to trimming and J lost 9 bases, with 16 bases between them. Germline CDR1 reads SGHDT; CDR2 reads YYEEEE. The CDR3 has 14 amino acids. The DNA of the CDR3 is TGTGCCAGCAGCTACTGGGGTAGTCGTCCTGAGCAGTTCTTC. Translation: CASSYWGSRPEQFF.

The genes are TRBV4-2 and TRBJ1-2; the D is unclear. Germline CDR1 reads LGHNA; CDR2 reads YNFKEQ. The CDR3 length is 13 residues. V was clipped by 5 bases and J by 0 bases, with 7 bases between them. CDR3 DNA: TGTGCCAGCAGCACAGAGACTAACTATGGCTACACCTTC. Translation gives CASSTETNYGYTF.

The chain couples TRBV6-5 to TRBJ1-1; the D is unclear. The CDR3 runs 14 residues. Germline CDR1 reads MNHEY; CDR2 reads SVGAGI. Trimming removed 4 bases at V and 3 bases at J, with 12 bases between. The CDR3 loop is CASSSMGRDTEAFF. For the CDR3, the DNA is TGTGCCAGCAGTTCAATGGGTAGGGACACTGAAGCTTTCTTT.

This chain links TRBV27 with TRBJ1-1, with D possibly TRBD1 on 5 matching bases. Germline-derived CDR1 and CDR2 are MNHEY and SMNVEV (reference sequence). Deletions cut 4 bases from V and 4 bases from J, with 13 bases between. The CDR3 covers 14 residues. CDR3 loop: CASSSWGGGTEAFF. CDR3 coding DNA: TGTGCCAGCAGTTCATGGGGCGGGGGCACTGAAGCTTTCTTT.

The chain has TRBV7-2 and TRBJ2-3; a possible D gene is TRBD2 (5 bases). CDR3 size: 15 residues. Germline CDR1 is SGHTA and CDR2 is FQGNSA. The germline V and J ends were trimmed by 5 bases and 2 bases, with 14 bases remaining between them. The CDR3: CASSVRHGVTDTQYF. The CDR3 DNA reads TGTGCCAGCAGCGTCCGACACGGGGTCACAGATACGCAGTATTTT. Full variable domain (rest looked up from reference TRBV7-2 and TRBJ2-3): GAGVSQSPSNKVTEKGKDVELRCDPISGHTALYWYRQSLGQGLEFLIYFQGNSAPDKSGLPSDRFSAERTGGSVSTLTIQRTQQEDSAVYLCASSVRHGVTDTQYFGPGTRLTVL.

J is TRBJ2-4 and V is TRBV5-4, with D maybe TRBD2 (6 bases). Germline values: CDR1 SGHNT, CDR2 YYREEE (reference sequence). The CDR3 has 13 residues. V was shortened by 0 bases and J by 15 bases, with 16 bases between the two germline ends. The CDR3 sequence: CASSLVGGGFWYF. As DNA, the CDR3 is TGTGCCAGCAGCTTGGTTGGAGGAGGGTTTTGGTACTTC.

The gene calls are TRBV5-1 and TRBJ2-3; the match to TRBD2 covers 14 bases. The V segment lost 0 bases and the J segment 0 bases; nucleotides outside the gene matches: 9. This CDR3 contains 20 residues. Germline V CDR1 and CDR2: SGHRS, YFSETQ. This CDR3 reads CASSLDPRGTSGRSTDTQYF. CDR3 sequence (DNA): TGCGCCAGCAGCTTGGACCCGCGGGGGACTAGCGGGAGAAGCACAGATACGCAGTATTTT.

This chain connects TRBV7-2 to TRBJ2-1, with D perhaps matching TRBD1 (5 bases). This CDR3 spans 14 amino acids. Per germline, CDR1 SGHTA and CDR2 FQGNSA. The germline V and J ends were trimmed by 5 bases and 10 bases, with 18 bases remaining between them. CDR3 residues: CASSGRAGIGEQFF. The CDR3 coding sequence is TGTGCCAGCAGCGGTCGGGCAGGGATAGGGGAGCAGTTCTTC.

The V and J genes are TRBV27 and TRBJ2-2; TRBD2 matches 12 bases. The ends lost 6 bases at V and 5 bases at J; junction bases unmatched: 7. Germline CDR1 reads MNHEY; CDR2 reads SMNVEV (reference sequence). CDR3 length: 16 amino acids. CDR3 loop: CASRRWTSGNTGELFF. The CDR3 coding sequence is TGTGCCAGCAGAAGGTGGACTAGCGGGAATACCGGGGAGCTGTTTTTT.

The chain links TRBV9 to TRBJ2-3, with D uncertain. V was cut by 4 bases and J by 3 bases, with 12 bases left in between. The CDR3 contains 14 residues. Germline CDR1 and CDR2: SGDLS and YYNGEE. CDR3: CASSPPARTDTQYF. CDR3 nucleotides: TGTGCCAGCAGCCCCCCCGCACGGACAGATACGCAGTATTTT. Supplemented by reference TRBV9 and TRBJ2-3, the full variable domain reads DSGVTQTPKHLITATGQRVTLRCSPRSGDLSVYWYQQSLDQGLQFLIQYYNGEERAKGNILERFSAQQFPDLHSELNLSSLELGDSALYFCASSPPARTDTQYFGPGTRLTVL.

A note on this clone: A read error may account for a junction end that differs from germline. This chain connects TRBV7-9 to TRBJ2-7; 7 nucleotides line up with TRBD2. CDR1 and CDR2 (germline): SEHNR, FQNEAQ (reference sequence). This CDR3 is built from 16 residues. This CDR3 is CASSQGPAGSGDEQYF. The CDR3 nucleotides read TGCGCCAGCAGCCAAGGCCCCGCCGGAAGCGGGGACGAGCAGTACTTC.

This clone was seen more than once but under ten times. The V call is TRBV6-1, the J call TRBJ1-2; D not certain. The CDR3 consists of 14 residues. Germline loops: CDR1 MNHNS, CDR2 SASEGT. V was trimmed by 0 bases and J by 4 bases, leaving 9 bases between them. CDR3 bases: TGTGCCAGCAGTGAAGCCGGACGGGCCTATGGCTACACCTTC. As protein: CASSEAGRAYGYTF.

A word on this clone: Its ends do not fully match the called genes, so a read error is possible. The J gene is TRBJ2-5, the V gene TRBV15; 7 positions agree with TRBD2. CDR1 is LNHNV and CDR2 is YYDKDF in the germline V gene (reference sequence). This CDR3 is built from 14 residues. DNA of the CDR3: TGTGCCACCAGCAACTCCCGCGGGAGAGAGGCCCAGTACTTC. It codes for CATSNSRGREAQYF. Full variable domain (missing parts from reference TRBV15 and TRBJ2-5): DAMVIQNPRYQVTQFGKPVTLSCSQTLNHNVMYWYQQKSSQAPKLLFHYYDKDFNNEADTPDNFQSRRPNTSFCFLDIRSPGLGDTAMYLCATSNSRGREAQYFGPGTRLLVL.

The V and J genes are TRBV19 and TRBJ1-6; 10 bases are a match to TRBD1. J gave up 7 bases and V 4 bases, and 4 bases lay outside the gene matches. There are 15 residues in the CDR3. Germline values: CDR1 LNHDA, CDR2 SQIVND (reference sequence). CDR3 nucleotide sequence: TGTGCCAGTAGTAGCCTGGGACAGGGGAATTCACCCCTCCACTTT. It specifies CASSSLGQGNSPLHF.

The V gene is TRBV15, the J gene TRBJ1-6, with D unclear. CDR1 LNHNV and CDR2 YYDKDF come from the germline V gene (reference sequence). The CDR3 covers 15 residues. V was clipped by 5 bases and J by 8 bases, with 16 bases between them. In DNA form, the CDR3 reads TGTGCCACCAGCTCACCTAGCGGCAGTGATTCACCCCTCCACTTT. Encoded protein: CATSSPSGSDSPLHF.

The J gene is TRBJ1-1, the V gene TRBV11-2; D not resolved. Per the germline V gene, CDR1 is SGHAT and CDR2 is FQNNGV. V dropped 6 bases and J dropped 3 bases, with 11 bases sitting between them. CDR3 length equals 13 residues. The CDR3: CASRGRIDTEAFF. The CDR3 bases are TGTGCCAGCAGGGGCAGGATCGACACTGAAGCTTTCTTT.

This clone was seen ten or more times. The rearrangement joins TRBV27 to TRBJ1-2; D gene uncertain. The CDR3 contains 16 residues. CDR1 is MNHEY, CDR2 SMNVEV, per germline (reference sequence). V gave up 1 base and J gave up 2 bases, with 14 bases separating them. The DNA of the CDR3 is TGTGCCAGCAGTTTATTTCCTCAGACGGGGAACTATGGCTACACCTTC. Translation gives CASSLFPQTGNYGYTF.

The J gene is TRBJ2-1, the V gene TRBV19, with 8 bases that match TRBD1. The CDR3 spans 15 residues. Germline V gives CDR1 LNHDA, CDR2 SQIVND (reference sequence). V dropped 6 bases and J dropped 2; count of bases not matched to a gene: 6. The CDR3 reads CASSGPDRAYNEQFF. In DNA form, the CDR3 reads TGTGCCAGTAGCGGCCCGGACAGGGCCTACAATGAGCAGTTCTTC.

This chain links TRBV10-3 with TRBJ1-4, with D perhaps TRBD1 (6 bases). V was clipped by 2 bases and J by 5 bases, with 6 bases between them. The CDR3 has 13 amino acids. Looked up from germline, CDR1 is ENHRY and CDR2 is SYGVKD. CDR3 amino acids: CAISERGNEKLFF. CDR3 coding DNA: TGTGCCATCAGTGAGAGGGGGAATGAAAAACTGTTTTTT.

The chain employs TRBV28 and TRBJ1-4; D is possibly TRBD1 (5 bases). Germline-derived CDR1 and CDR2 are MDHEN and SYDVKM. The V end was cut by 6 bases, the J end by 7 bases, with 12 bases between. The CDR3 is 13 residues long. The CDR3 bases are TGTGCCAGCAGCCGCCGGAGGGGTGAAAAACTGTTTTTT. This encodes CASSRRRGEKLFF.

This clone appeared a few times. This chain joins TRBV5-1 and TRBJ2-2, with 7 nucleotides matching TRBD2. The V gene end was trimmed by 2 bases and the J gene end by 7 bases; junction bases not matched to a gene: 5. This CDR3 comprises 14 residues. Germline CDR1 is SGHRS and CDR2 is YFSETQ. The CDR3 sequence is CASSFGGSSGELFF. Written as DNA, the CDR3 is TGCGCCAGCAGCTTCGGCGGGAGCAGCGGGGAGCTGTTTTTT.

The rearrangement joins TRBV6-5 to TRBJ1-2; 8 bases are shared with TRBD1. The germline V gene encodes CDR1 MNHEY and CDR2 SVGAGI. The CDR3 has 12 amino acids. V lost 6 bases to trimming and J lost 4 bases; unmatched junction nucleotides: 1. The CDR3 loop is CASRTGVYGYTF. CDR3 sequence (DNA): TGTGCCAGCAGGACAGGGGTCTATGGCTACACCTTC.

The rearrangement joins TRBV5-8 to TRBJ1-5; D gene ambiguous. The germline V gene has CDR1 SGHTS and CDR2 YDEGEE. The V gene lost 4 bases and the J gene lost 3 bases, with 17 bases spanning the gap. This CDR3 region has 16 residues. As DNA, the CDR3 is TGTGCCAGCAGCCCATTTGAGGGAGGGATCAATCAGCCCCAGCATTTT. Protein product: CASSPFEGGINQPQHF.

This clone was observed a few times. The chain employs TRBV5-1 and TRBJ2-5; perhaps TRBD2 as D (5 bases). The CDR3 contains 14 residues. The V and J ends lost 0 bases and 2 bases respectively, with 8 bases between them. The germline V gene has CDR1 SGHRS and CDR2 YFSETQ. The CDR3 protein is CASSLGGQQETQYF. CDR3 bases: TGCGCCAGCAGCTTGGGAGGGCAGCAAGAGACCCAGTACTTC.

The DNA for the CDR3 is TGTGCCTGGAATGGGGGGAATGGTGAAAAACTGTTTTTT. This encodes CAWNGGNGEKLFF. This chain joins TRBV30 and TRBJ1-4, with a weak D call TRBD1 (5 bases). Germline CDR1 GTSNPN, CDR2 SVGIG (reference sequence). Trimming cost V 4 bases and J 7 bases, with 13 bases left between them. The CDR3 consists of 13 residues. Variable domain in full (rest from reference TRBV30 and TRBJ1-4): SQTIHQWPATLVQPVGSPLSLECTVEGTSNPNLYWYRQAAGRGLQLLFYSVGIGQISSEVPQNLSASRPQDRQFILSSKKLLLSDSGFYLCAWNGGNGEKLFFGSGTQLSVL.

The chain joins TRBV5-1 to TRBJ2-2, with D unclear. V was pared by 1 base and J by 4 bases, with 5 bases between. Germline V lookup: CDR1 SGHRS, CDR2 YFSETQ. The length of the CDR3 is 13 residues. The CDR3 DNA reads TGCGCCAGCAGCTTGTCCACCACCGGGGAGCTGTTTTTT. Translation: CASSLSTTGELFF.

V and J are TRBV4-3 and TRBJ2-1; either TRBD1 or TRBD2 may supply D (5 bases each). The CDR3 loop spans 14 amino acids. V was pared by 0 bases and J by 9 bases, with 12 bases between. CDR1 is LGHNA, CDR2 YSLEER, per germline. The CDR3 DNA reads TGCGCCAGCAGCCAAGATCGACCTGGGGGTGAGCAGTTCTTC. This sequence encodes CASSQDRPGGEQFF.

The V and J genes are TRBV6-1 and TRBJ2-7, with 9 bases lining up with TRBD1. The CDR3 length is 15 residues. Per the germline V gene, CDR1 is MNHNS and CDR2 is SASEGT. With 6 bases clipped from V and 3 bases from J, the junction kept 9 bases outside the gene matches. The DNA of the CDR3 is TGTGCCAGCAGAACCGGGACAGGGAAACTCTACGAGCAGTACTTC. Its protein product is CASRTGTGKLYEQYF.

The chain joins TRBV6-6 to TRBJ1-2, with D possibly TRBD1 on 5 matching bases. The V end lost 2 bases, the J end lost 5 bases, and 18 bases lay between the germline ends. In germline, CDR1 is MNHNY, CDR2 SVGAGI (reference sequence). CDR3 length equals 16 residues. The CDR3 bases are TGTGCCAGCAGTTACGCCAGGGCCAGGAGTGCATATGGCTACACCTTC. The encoded protein is CASSYARARSAYGYTF.

This chain joins TRBV7-9 and TRBJ2-7; D possibly corresponds to TRBD1 (6 bases). The V end lost 1 base, the J end lost 7 bases, and 11 bases lay between the germline ends. The CDR3 is 13 amino acids. Per the germline V gene, CDR1 is SEHNR and CDR2 is FQNEAQ (reference sequence). In DNA form, the CDR3 reads TGTGCCAGCAGCTTAGGACAGGTCGTGGAGCAGTACTTC. It is translated as CASSLGQVVEQYF. The full variable domain, with the rest looked up from reference TRBV7-9 and TRBJ2-7, is DTGVSQNPRHKITKRGQNVTFRCDPISEHNRLYWYRQTLGQGPEFLTYFQNEAQLEKSRLLSDRFSAERPKGSFSTLEIQRTEQGDSAMYLCASSLGQVVEQYFGPGTRLTVT.